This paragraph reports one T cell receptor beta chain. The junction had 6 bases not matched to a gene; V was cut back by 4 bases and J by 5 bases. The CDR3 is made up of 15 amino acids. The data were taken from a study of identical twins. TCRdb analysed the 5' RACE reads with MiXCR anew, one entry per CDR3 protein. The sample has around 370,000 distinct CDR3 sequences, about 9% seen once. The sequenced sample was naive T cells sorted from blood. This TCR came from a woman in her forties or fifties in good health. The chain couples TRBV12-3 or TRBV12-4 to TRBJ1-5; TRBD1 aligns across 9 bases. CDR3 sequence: CASSYRGPRDQPQHF. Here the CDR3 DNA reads TGTGCCAGCAGTTACAGGGGGCCGCGGGATCAGCCCCAGCATTTT.